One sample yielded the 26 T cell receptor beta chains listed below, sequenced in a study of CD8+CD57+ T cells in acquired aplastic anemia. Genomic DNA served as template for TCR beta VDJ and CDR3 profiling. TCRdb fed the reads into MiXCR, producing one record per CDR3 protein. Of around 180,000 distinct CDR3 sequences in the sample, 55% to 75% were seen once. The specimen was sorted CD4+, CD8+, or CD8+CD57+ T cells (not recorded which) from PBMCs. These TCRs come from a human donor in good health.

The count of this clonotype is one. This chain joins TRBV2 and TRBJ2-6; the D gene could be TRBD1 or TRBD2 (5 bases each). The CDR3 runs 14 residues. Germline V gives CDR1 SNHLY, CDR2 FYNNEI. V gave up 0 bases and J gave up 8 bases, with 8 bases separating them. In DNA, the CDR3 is TGTGCCAGCAGTGAAGCACGGGGCCCCAACGTCCTGACTTTC. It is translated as CASSEARGPNVLTF.

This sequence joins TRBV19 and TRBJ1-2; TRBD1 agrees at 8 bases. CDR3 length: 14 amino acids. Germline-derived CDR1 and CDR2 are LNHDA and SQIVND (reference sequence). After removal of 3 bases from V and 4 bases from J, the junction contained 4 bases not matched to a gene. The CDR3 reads CASSIGQGGYGYTF. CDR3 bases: TGTGCCAGTAGTATCGGACAGGGCGGCTATGGCTACACCTTC. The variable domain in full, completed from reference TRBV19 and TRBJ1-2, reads DGGITQSPKYLFRKEGQNVTLSCEQNLNHDAMYWYRQDPGQGLRLIYYSQIVNDFQKGDIAEGYSVSREKKESFPLTVTSAQKNPTAFYLCASSIGQGGYGYTFGSGTRLTVV.

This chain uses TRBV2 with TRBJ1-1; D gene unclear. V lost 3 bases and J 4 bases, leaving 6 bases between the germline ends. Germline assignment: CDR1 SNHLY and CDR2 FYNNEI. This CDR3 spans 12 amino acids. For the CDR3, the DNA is TGTGCCAGCAGTGATAGGTTCACTGAAGCTTTCTTT. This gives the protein CASSDRFTEAFF.

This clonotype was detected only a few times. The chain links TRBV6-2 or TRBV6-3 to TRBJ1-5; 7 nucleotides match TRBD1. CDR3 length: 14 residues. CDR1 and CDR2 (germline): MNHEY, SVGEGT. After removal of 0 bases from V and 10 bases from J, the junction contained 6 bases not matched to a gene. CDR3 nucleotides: TGTGCCAGCAGTTACTCAGAGGGGGCGAGTCCCCAGCATTTT. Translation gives CASSYSEGASPQHF.

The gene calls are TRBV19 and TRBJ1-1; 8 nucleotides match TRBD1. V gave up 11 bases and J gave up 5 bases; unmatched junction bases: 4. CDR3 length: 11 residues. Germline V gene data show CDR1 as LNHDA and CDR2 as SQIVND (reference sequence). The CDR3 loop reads CAARQGTEAFF. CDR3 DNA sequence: TGTGCCGCTCGACAGGGGACTGAAGCTTTCTTT.

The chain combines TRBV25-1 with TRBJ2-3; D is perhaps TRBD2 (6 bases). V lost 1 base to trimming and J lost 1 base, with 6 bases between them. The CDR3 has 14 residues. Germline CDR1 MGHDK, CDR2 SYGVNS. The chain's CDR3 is CASSEWGGTDTQYF. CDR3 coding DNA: TGTGCCAGCAGTGAATGGGGGGGCACAGATACGCAGTATTTT.

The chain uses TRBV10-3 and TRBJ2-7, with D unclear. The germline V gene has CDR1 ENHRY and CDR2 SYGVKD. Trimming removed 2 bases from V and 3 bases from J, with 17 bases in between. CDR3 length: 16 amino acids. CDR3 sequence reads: CAISEEAGLRRYEQYF. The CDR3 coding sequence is TGTGCCATCAGTGAGGAGGCAGGCCTCCGGCGCTACGAGCAGTACTTC.

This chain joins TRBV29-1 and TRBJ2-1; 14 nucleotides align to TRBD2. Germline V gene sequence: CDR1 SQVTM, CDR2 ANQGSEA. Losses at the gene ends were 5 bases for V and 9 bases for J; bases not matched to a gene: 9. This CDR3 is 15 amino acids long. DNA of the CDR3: TGCAGCGTTTCCAGACTAGCGGGGGGGCAAGGTGAGCAGTTCTTC. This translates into CSVSRLAGGQGEQFF.

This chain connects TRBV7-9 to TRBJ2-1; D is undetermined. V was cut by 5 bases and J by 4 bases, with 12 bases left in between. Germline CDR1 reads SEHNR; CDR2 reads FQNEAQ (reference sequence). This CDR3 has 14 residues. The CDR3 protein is CASSKDPQYNEQFF. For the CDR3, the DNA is TGTGCCAGCAGCAAGGATCCGCAATACAATGAGCAGTTCTTC. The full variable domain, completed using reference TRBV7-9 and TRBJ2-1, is DTGVSQNPRHKITKRGQNVTFRCDPISEHNRLYWYRQTLGQGPEFLTYFQNEAQLEKSRLLSDRFSAERPKGSFSTLEIQRTEQGDSAMYLCASSKDPQYNEQFFGPGTRLTVL.

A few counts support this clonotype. As DNA, the CDR3 is TGTGCCAGTCATGACAGTAATTCACCCCTCCACTTT. Amino acids: CASHDSNSPLHF. This chain connects TRBV7-9 to TRBJ1-6, with a weak D call TRBD1 (5 bases). There are 12 residues in the CDR3. Germline CDR1 SEHNR, CDR2 FQNEAQ (reference sequence). The V end lost 9 bases, the J end lost 6 bases, and 9 bases lay between the germline ends.

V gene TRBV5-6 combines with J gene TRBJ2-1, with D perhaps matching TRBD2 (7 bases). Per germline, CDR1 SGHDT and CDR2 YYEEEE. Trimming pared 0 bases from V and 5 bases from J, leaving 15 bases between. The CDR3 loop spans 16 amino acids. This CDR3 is CASSLGPAGANNEQFF. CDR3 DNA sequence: TGTGCCAGCAGCTTGGGCCCCGCGGGGGCGAACAATGAGCAGTTCTTC.

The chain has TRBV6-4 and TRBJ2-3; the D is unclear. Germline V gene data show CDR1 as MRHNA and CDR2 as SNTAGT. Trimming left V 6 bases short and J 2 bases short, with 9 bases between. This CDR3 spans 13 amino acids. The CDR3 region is CASRDEYTDTQYF. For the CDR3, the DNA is TGTGCCAGCAGGGATGAGTACACAGATACGCAGTATTTT.

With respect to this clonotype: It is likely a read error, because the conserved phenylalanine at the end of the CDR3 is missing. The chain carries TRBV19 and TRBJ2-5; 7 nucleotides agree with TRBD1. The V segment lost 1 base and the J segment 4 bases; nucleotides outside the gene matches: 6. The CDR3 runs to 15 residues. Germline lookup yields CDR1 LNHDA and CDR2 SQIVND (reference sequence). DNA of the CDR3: TGTGCCAGTAGTATAGGCCCAGAGGGGGCAGAGACCCAGTACTCC. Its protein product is CASSIGPEGAETQYS.

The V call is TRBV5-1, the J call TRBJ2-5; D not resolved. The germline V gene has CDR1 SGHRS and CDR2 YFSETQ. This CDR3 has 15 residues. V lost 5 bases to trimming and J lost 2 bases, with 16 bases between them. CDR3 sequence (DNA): TGCGCCAGCAGTAGAGACGGAGCCTCTCAAGAGACCCAGTACTTC. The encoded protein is CASSRDGASQETQYF.

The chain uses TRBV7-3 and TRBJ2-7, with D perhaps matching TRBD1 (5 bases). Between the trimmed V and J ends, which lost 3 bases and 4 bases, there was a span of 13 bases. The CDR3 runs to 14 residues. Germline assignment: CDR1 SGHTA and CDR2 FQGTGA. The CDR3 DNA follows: TGTGCCAGCAGCTTGGGGCACAGCTATTACGAGCAGTACTTC. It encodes CASSLGHSYYEQYF.

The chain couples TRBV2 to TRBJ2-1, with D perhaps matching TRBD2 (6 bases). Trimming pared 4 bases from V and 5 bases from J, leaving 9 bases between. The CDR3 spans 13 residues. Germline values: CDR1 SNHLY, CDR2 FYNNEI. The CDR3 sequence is CASSAGVHNEQFF. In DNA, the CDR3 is TGTGCCAGCAGTGCGGGGGTACACAATGAGCAGTTCTTC.

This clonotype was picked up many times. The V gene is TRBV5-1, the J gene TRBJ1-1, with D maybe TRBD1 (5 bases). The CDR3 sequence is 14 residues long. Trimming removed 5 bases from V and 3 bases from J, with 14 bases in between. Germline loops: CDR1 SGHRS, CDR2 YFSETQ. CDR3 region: CASSPDSYYTEAFF. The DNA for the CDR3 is TGCGCCAGCAGTCCTGACAGCTACTACACTGAAGCTTTCTTT.

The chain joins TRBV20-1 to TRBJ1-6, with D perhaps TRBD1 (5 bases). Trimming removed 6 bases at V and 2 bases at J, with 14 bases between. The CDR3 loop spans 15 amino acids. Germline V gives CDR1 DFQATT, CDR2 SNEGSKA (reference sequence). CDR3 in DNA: TGCAGTGCACCTCGGGAGGGGACCTATAATTCACCCCTCCACTTT. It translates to CSAPREGTYNSPLHF.

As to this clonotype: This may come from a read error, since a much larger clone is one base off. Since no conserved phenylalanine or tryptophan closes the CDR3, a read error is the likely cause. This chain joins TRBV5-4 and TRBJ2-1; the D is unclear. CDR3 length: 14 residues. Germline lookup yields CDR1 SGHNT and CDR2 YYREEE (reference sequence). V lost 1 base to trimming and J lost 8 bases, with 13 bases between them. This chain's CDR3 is CASSLSNSAYEQFL. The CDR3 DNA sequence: TGTGCCAGCAGCTTGTCTAACTCGGCTTATGAGCAGTTCCTC.

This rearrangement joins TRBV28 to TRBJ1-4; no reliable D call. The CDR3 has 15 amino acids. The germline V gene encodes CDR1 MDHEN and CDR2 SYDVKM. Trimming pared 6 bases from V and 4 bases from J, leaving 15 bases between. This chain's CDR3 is CASSLRGFLNEKLFF. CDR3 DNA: TGTGCCAGCAGCCTCCGGGGTTTTCTTAATGAAAAACTGTTTTTT.

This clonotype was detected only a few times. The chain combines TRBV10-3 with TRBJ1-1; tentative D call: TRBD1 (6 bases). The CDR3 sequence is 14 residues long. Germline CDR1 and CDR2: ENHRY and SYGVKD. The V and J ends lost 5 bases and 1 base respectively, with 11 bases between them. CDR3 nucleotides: TGTGCCATCAGTCCCGGGACAAAGAACACTGAAGCTTTCTTT. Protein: CAISPGTKNTEAFF.

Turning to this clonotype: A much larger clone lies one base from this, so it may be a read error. The CDR3 DNA is TGCGCCAGCAGCTTGGAGTCAGGGGATCAGTCCCAGCATTTT. Protein product: CASSLESGDQSQHF. The chain uses TRBV5-1 and TRBJ1-5; D possibly corresponds to TRBD1 (6 bases). The germline gives CDR1 SGHRS, CDR2 YFSETQ. The CDR3 is made up of 14 amino acids.

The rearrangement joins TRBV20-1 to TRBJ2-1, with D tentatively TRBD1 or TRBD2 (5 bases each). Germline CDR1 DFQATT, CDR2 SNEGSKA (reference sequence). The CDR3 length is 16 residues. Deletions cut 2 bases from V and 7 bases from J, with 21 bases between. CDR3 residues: CSARTSPGLQTNEQFF. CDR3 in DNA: TGCAGTGCTAGAACATCACCGGGGCTCCAGACGAATGAGCAGTTCTTC.

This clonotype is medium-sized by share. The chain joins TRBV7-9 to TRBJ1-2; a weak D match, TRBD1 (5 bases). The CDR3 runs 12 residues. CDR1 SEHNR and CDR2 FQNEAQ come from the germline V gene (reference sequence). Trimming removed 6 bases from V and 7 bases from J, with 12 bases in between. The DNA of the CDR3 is TGTGCCAGCAGTCCAGGGCTCGTTGGCTACACCTTC. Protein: CASSPGLVGYTF.

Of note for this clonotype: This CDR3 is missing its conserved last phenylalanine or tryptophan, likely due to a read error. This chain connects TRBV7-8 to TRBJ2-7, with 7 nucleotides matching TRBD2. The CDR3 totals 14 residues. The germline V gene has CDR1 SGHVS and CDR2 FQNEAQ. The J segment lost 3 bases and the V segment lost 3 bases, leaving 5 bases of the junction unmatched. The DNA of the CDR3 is TGTGCCAGCAGCTTTGGGCTAGCGGACTACGAGCAGTACCTC. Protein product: CASSFGLADYEQYL.

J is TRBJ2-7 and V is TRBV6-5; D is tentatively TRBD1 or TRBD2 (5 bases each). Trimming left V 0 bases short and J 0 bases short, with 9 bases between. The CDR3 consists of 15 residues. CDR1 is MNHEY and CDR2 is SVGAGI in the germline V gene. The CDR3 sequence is CASSYSGTSSYEQYF. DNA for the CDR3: TGTGCCAGCAGTTACTCCGGGACCAGCTCCTACGAGCAGTACTTC.